This section outlines one T cell receptor beta chain sequence together with its context. Antigen specificity is unknown. Germline loops: CDR1 SEHNR, CDR2 FQNEAQ (reference sequence). Trimming removed 5 bases from V and 2 bases from J, with 13 bases in between. The length of the CDR3 is 14 residues. This entry belongs to a study of blood T cells in healthy people across ages. Study-wide points: Diversity of TCR beta per million T cells declined in a roughly linear way with age.

A second PCR, run for about 7 to 11 cycles, used a sample-barcoded 5' primer plus a J-beta primer mix. TCRdb analysed the 5' RACE reads with MiXCR anew, one entry per CDR3 protein. The table has about 1,400,000 distinct CDR3 sequences, 42% seen once. This rearrangement joins TRBV7-9 to TRBJ2-7; D perhaps matches TRBD1 (6 bases). The sequencing sample was made of blood. The clonotype was recovered from a woman under 30 in good health. CDR3 sequence: CASSRDTLTYEQYF. The CDR3 coding sequence is TGTGCCAGCAGCCGGGACACTCTTACCTACGAGCAGTACTTC. Full variable domain (outside the CDR3, taken from reference TRBV7-9 and TRBJ2-7): DTGVSQNPRHKITKRGQNVTFRCDPISEHNRLYWYRQTLGQGPEFLTYFQNEAQLEKSRLLSDRFSAERPKGSFSTLEIQRTEQGDSAMYLCASSRDTLTYEQYFGPGTRLTVT.